This T cell receptor beta chain is from a study of shared clonotypes between healthy human individuals. Here immunoSEQ multiplex PCR was the method, and the copy in TCRdb shows in-frame clones only, minus some. Counted here are about 480,000 clones, roughly 79% occurring once; the ten biggest clones make up about an eighth. Sequenced input: PBMCs. This TCR was recovered from a woman aged 40 to 50 in good health. Some clones in this sample may be carry-over from other donors' samples.

The CDR3: CASRLAPREAFF. The CDR3 DNA reads TGTGCCAGCAGGTTAGCCCCTCGCGAAGCTTTCTTT. This chain connects TRBV28 to TRBJ1-1; D is ambiguous. Per germline, CDR1 MDHEN and CDR2 SYDVKM. CDR3 size: 12 residues. V dropped 6 bases and J dropped 8 bases, with 13 bases sitting between them. The variable domain in full, completed from reference TRBV28 and TRBJ1-1, reads DVKVTQSSRYLVKRTGEKVFLECVQDMDHENMFWYRQDPGLGLRLIYFSYDVKMKEKGDIPEGYSVSREKKERFSLILESASTNQTSMYLCASRLAPREAFFGQGTRLTVV.